This is a list of T cell receptor beta chains from one sample in a study of T cells after yellow fever vaccination. TCRdb re-derived calls from the 5' RACE reads in MiXCR, one entry per CDR3 protein. The sample yields more than 350,000 distinct CDR3 sequences, 11% seen once. The material was PBMCs, obtained on the day of the first yellow fever vaccination. The receptors here all came from a man aged 18 to 35 who received the YFV17D yellow fever vaccine. The CDR3 runs from the conserved cysteine through the conserved F or W. Each record gives: V gene, clone size, J gene, D gene, CDR3 protein, CDR3 DNA. The D gene is left open where the match is weak. Only some rows state a clone size, as once, few, many or a class for expanded clones.

v_gene: TRBV24-1; abundance: .; j_gene: TRBJ2-3; d_gene: TRBD1; CDR3aa: CATSDRRQGRTDTQYF; CDR3nt: TGTGCCACCAGTGATCGCCGACAGGGACGCACAGATACGCAGTATTTT
v_gene: TRBV20-1; abundance: .; j_gene: TRBJ1-1; d_gene: .; CDR3aa: CSASRAGIRDTEAFF; CDR3nt: TGCAGTGCTAGTCGGGCAGGGATTCGGGACACTGAAGCTTTCTTT
v_gene: TRBV18; abundance: few; j_gene: TRBJ2-1; d_gene: TRBD2; CDR3aa: CASSPSASGGANEQFF; CDR3nt: TGTGCCAGCTCACCATCGGCCAGCGGGGGGGCAAATGAGCAGTTCTTC
v_gene: TRBV6-5; abundance: .; j_gene: TRBJ2-2; d_gene: .; CDR3aa: CASSYATPTGELFF; CDR3nt: TGTGCCAGCAGTTACGCGACTCCCACCGGGGAGCTGTTTTTT
v_gene: TRBV7-2; abundance: many; j_gene: TRBJ2-1; d_gene: TRBD2; CDR3aa: CASSLAGTSGVNEQFF; CDR3nt: TGTGCCAGCAGCTTGGCCGGGACTAGCGGGGTTAATGAGCAGTTCTTC
v_gene: TRBV5-1; abundance: few; j_gene: TRBJ1-5; d_gene: TRBD1; CDR3aa: CASSRDRGPSQPQHF; CDR3nt: TGCGCCAGCAGCCGGGACAGGGGGCCGAGTCAGCCCCAGCATTTT
v_gene: TRBV11-2; abundance: few; j_gene: TRBJ2-2; d_gene: .; CDR3aa: CASKPPGLNTGELFF; CDR3nt: TGTGCCAGCAAACCCCCGGGGCTCAACACCGGGGAGCTGTTTTTT
v_gene: TRBV11-2; abundance: few; j_gene: TRBJ1-2; d_gene: .; CDR3aa: CASSRRTDRLANYGYTF; CDR3nt: TGTGCCAGCAGCCGAAGGACCGACAGGTTAGCTAACTATGGCTACACCTTC
v_gene: TRBV6-5; abundance: .; j_gene: TRBJ1-1; d_gene: .; CDR3aa: CASTWGGGVSFF; CDR3nt: TGTGCCAGCACGTGGGGAGGAGGGGTGTCTTTCTTT
v_gene: TRBV7-2; abundance: few; j_gene: TRBJ1-1; d_gene: .; CDR3aa: CASSPQQGRVTEAFF; CDR3nt: TGTGCCAGCAGCCCCCAACAGGGACGGGTCACTGAAGCTTTCTTT
v_gene: TRBV20-1; abundance: .; j_gene: TRBJ2-2; d_gene: .; CDR3aa: CSAKSTPQDNTGELFF; CDR3nt: TGCAGTGCTAAGTCTACCCCCCAGGATAACACCGGGGAGCTGTTTTTT
v_gene: TRBV2; abundance: few; j_gene: TRBJ2-2; d_gene: TRBD2; CDR3aa: CASRTLPGGHTGELFF; CDR3nt: TGTGCCAGCCGAACACTCCCGGGGGGGCACACCGGGGAGCTGTTTTTT
v_gene: TRBV4-3; abundance: .; j_gene: TRBJ2-3; d_gene: TRBD2; CDR3aa: CASSQATGGPDTQYF; CDR3nt: TGCGCCAGCAGCCAAGCTACGGGGGGTCCAGATACGCAGTATTTT
v_gene: TRBV10-3; abundance: few; j_gene: TRBJ2-5; d_gene: .; CDR3aa: CATQRERETQYF; CDR3nt: TGTGCGACCCAAAGGGAGCGGGAGACCCAGTACTTC
v_gene: TRBV12-3/TRBV12-4; abundance: few; j_gene: TRBJ1-2; d_gene: TRBD1; CDR3aa: CASRSGGGGYTF; CDR3nt: TGTGCCAGCAGATCAGGGGGCGGTGGCTACACCTTC
v_gene: TRBV7-3; abundance: few; j_gene: TRBJ2-3; d_gene: .; CDR3aa: CASSLISAITSTDTQYF; CDR3nt: TGTGCCAGCAGCTTAATCTCGGCTATCACTAGCACAGATACGCAGTATTTT
v_gene: TRBV6-2/TRBV6-3; abundance: .; j_gene: TRBJ1-1; d_gene: .; CDR3aa: CASGSTAAFF; CDR3nt: TGTGCCAGCGGTTCGACGGCGGCTTTCTTT
v_gene: TRBV14; abundance: .; j_gene: TRBJ2-2; d_gene: .; CDR3aa: CASSQEGGTNTGELFF; CDR3nt: TGTGCCAGCAGCCAAGAGGGGGGCACGAACACCGGGGAGCTGTTTTTT
v_gene: TRBV2; abundance: .; j_gene: TRBJ2-5; d_gene: .; CDR3aa: CASSEVVPKETQYF; CDR3nt: TGTGCCAGCAGTGAGGTAGTCCCCAAGGAGACCCAGTACTTC